These 13 T cell receptor beta chains were sequenced from one sample in a study of molecular identifiers for immune sequencing clone quantification. Using its own MiXCR run on the PCR reads, TCRdb lists one record per CDR3 protein. The data hold 460,000 or so distinct CDR3 sequences, with 20% to 25% observed a single time. The material sequenced was naive CD8+ T cells from blood, with Jurkat cell RNA spiked in. The subset here: FACS-sorted CD8+CD4-CCR7+CD45RA+ naive T cells. The source is a human donor in good health. Some libraries in this study had Jurkat cell RNA spiked in.

This clonotype was seen ten or more times. The gene calls are TRBV20-1 and TRBJ1-2; 7 bases align to TRBD1. The CDR3 extends over 15 amino acids. Unmatched junction bases numbered 7, after V lost 3 bases and J lost 0 bases. Germline V gene lookup returns CDR1 DFQATT and CDR2 SNEGSKA (reference sequence). CDR3 amino acids: CSARPRTGSNYGYTF. In nucleotides, the CDR3 is TGCAGTGCTAGGCCTAGGACAGGCTCTAACTATGGCTACACCTTC.

On this clonotype itself: A much bigger clone sits one base away, suggesting this may be a read error. This chain connects TRBV7-2 to TRBJ1-5; D gene ambiguous. This CDR3 spans 14 amino acids. Germline lookup yields CDR1 SGHTA and CDR2 FQGNSA. The CDR3 region is CASGLVFTNQPQHF. The CDR3 bases are TGTGCCAGCGGCTTAGTATTCACGAATCAGCCCCAGCATTTT. The entire variable domain, with the rest obtained from reference TRBV7-2 and TRBJ1-5, is as follows: GAGVSQSPSNKVTEKGKDVELRCDPISGHTALYWYRQSLGQGLEFLIYFQGNSAPDKSGLPSDRFSAERTGGSVSTLTIQRTQQEDSAVYLCASGLVFTNQPQHFGDGTRLSIL.

V and J are TRBV30 and TRBJ2-7, with D tentatively TRBD2 (5 bases). The CDR3 extends over 12 amino acids. Trimming removed 0 bases at V and 4 bases at J, with 7 bases between. Germline CDR1 and CDR2: GTSNPN and SVGIG (reference sequence). The chain's CDR3 is CAWSVEGYEQYF. CDR3 DNA: TGTGCCTGGAGTGTCGAGGGATACGAGCAGTACTTC.

In the case of this clonotype: A read error may be the cause here, since a much bigger clone is one base away. In this CDR3 the conserved last residue, phenylalanine or tryptophan, is missing, so a read error is likely. The chain is built from TRBV4-3 and TRBJ1-1; TRBD1 matches 7 bases. The CDR3 runs to 15 residues. Germline CDR1 and CDR2: LGHNA and YSLEER. CDR3 in amino acids: CASSEDRALGAEAFL. The CDR3 DNA sequence: TGCGCCAGCAGCGAAGACAGGGCCCTTGGGGCTGAAGCTTTCCTT.

Here the CDR3 DNA reads TGTGCCAGCAGCCAAGTCGGGCAGATTGGGATGCATGCAGATACGCAGTATTTT. Translated: CASSQVGQIGMHADTQYF. The chain employs TRBV3-2 and TRBJ2-3. TRBV3-2 is described as a pseudogene. This CDR3 comprises 18 residues.

There are many counts of this clonotype. The chain is built from TRBV29-1 and TRBJ2-5; 7 nucleotides align to TRBD2. After removal of 3 bases from V and 0 bases from J, the junction contained 1 base not matched to a gene. This CDR3 is 13 amino acids long. Germline V gene lookup returns CDR1 SQVTM and CDR2 ANQGSEA. The chain's CDR3 is CSVEGGYQETQYF. CDR3 DNA: TGCAGCGTTGAGGGGGGGTACCAAGAGACCCAGTACTTC.

Comment on this clonotype: An end of the junction differs from the germline gene, which may be a read error. The chain combines TRBV5-3 with TRBJ2-1, with TRBD2 identical over 11 bases. TRBV5-3 is an ORF, with its function uncertain. This CDR3 is built from 16 residues. The CDR3 DNA sequence: TGTGCCAGCAGCTTGGCTAGCGGGGGGACCTACAATGAGCAGTTCTTC. As protein: CASSLASGGTYNEQFF.

This clonotype was seen many times. The CDR3 bases are TGCAGCGTTGTCGTACTGGGGCAGGGATCCGGGGCCAACGTCCTGACTTTC. The encoded protein is CSVVVLGQGSGANVLTF. V and J are TRBV29-1 and TRBJ2-6; D is possibly TRBD1 (5 bases). Germline values: CDR1 SQVTM, CDR2 ANQGSEA. CDR3 length: 17 amino acids. Trimming left V 4 bases short and J 4 bases short, with 20 bases between. The whole variable domain, remainder taken from reference TRBV29-1 and TRBJ2-6, is SAVISQKPSRDICQRGTSLTIQCQVDSQVTMMFWYRQQPGQSLTLIATANQGSEATYESGFVIDKFPISRPNLTFSTLTVSNMSPEDSSIYLCSVVVLGQGSGANVLTFGAGSRLTVL.

About this clonotype: At one end the junction does not follow the germline gene, possibly because of a read error. This chain joins TRBV4-3 and TRBJ2-5; either TRBD1 or TRBD2 may fit D (5 bases each). CDR1 is LGHNA, CDR2 YSLEER, per germline. The CDR3 contains 15 residues. CDR3 residues: CASSQGGPYQGTQYF. In nucleotides, the CDR3 is TGCGCCAGCAGCCAAGGGGGACCCTACCAAGGGACCCAGTACTTC.

Worth noting for this clonotype: At one boundary the junction diverges from the germline segment, which might be a read error. The chain couples TRBV24-1 to TRBJ2-7; 8 bases match TRBD1. Germline V gene lookup returns CDR1 KGHDR and CDR2 SFDVKD. The CDR3 runs to 12 residues. In nucleotides, the CDR3 is TGTGCCACCAGCAGCGACAGGGGCGAGCAGCACTTC. Protein: CATSSDRGEQHF.

The table lists this clonotype with a few counts. This chain uses TRBV6-2 or TRBV6-3 with TRBJ2-7, with 8 bases fitting TRBD2. This CDR3 region has 18 residues. The germline V gene encodes CDR1 MNHEY and CDR2 SVGEGT. The junction had 14 bases not matched to a gene; V was cut back by 0 bases and J by 4 bases. The chain's CDR3 is CASSYSSKRESFSYEQYF. CDR3 coding DNA: TGTGCCAGCAGTTACTCGAGTAAGCGGGAGTCCTTCAGTTACGAGCAGTACTTC.

V usage is TRBV7-9 and J usage is TRBJ2-1; D may match TRBD1 or TRBD2 (6 bases each). The CDR3 contains 18 residues. V lost 5 bases to trimming and J lost 2 bases, with 22 bases between them. Germline V lookup: CDR1 SEHNR, CDR2 FQNEAQ (reference sequence). The CDR3 reads CASSPLLWGAKTYNEQFF. CDR3 coding DNA: TGTGCCAGCAGCCCCCTTTTATGGGGGGCGAAAACCTACAATGAGCAGTTCTTC. Drawing the rest from reference TRBV7-9 and TRBJ2-1, the complete variable domain is DTGVSQNPRHKITKRGQNVTFRCDPISEHNRLYWYRQTLGQGPEFLTYFQNEAQLEKSRLLSDRFSAERPKGSFSTLEIQRTEQGDSAMYLCASSPLLWGAKTYNEQFFGPGTRLTVL.

J is TRBJ2-3 and V is TRBV28; D perhaps matches TRBD2 (5 bases). This CDR3 contains 14 residues. Germline V CDR1 and CDR2: MDHEN, SYDVKM. V was pared by 3 bases and J by 1 base, with 8 bases between. The CDR3 DNA reads as TGTGCCAGCAGTTTGGATAGCGGCACAGATACGCAGTATTTT. Amino acid sequence: CASSLDSGTDTQYF. Complete variable domain (other parts from reference TRBV28 and TRBJ2-3): DVKVTQSSRYLVKRTGEKVFLECVQDMDHENMFWYRQDPGLGLRLIYFSYDVKMKEKGDIPEGYSVSREKKERFSLILESASTNQTSMYLCASSLDSGTDTQYFGPGTRLTVL.